Below, 29 T cell receptor beta chains from the same sample are listed, as sequenced in a study of CD8 T cells in Susac syndrome. RNA amounts of about 0.5 to 1 ug underwent reverse transcription with random hexamers. TCRdb ran MiXCR on the immunoSEQ multiplex PCR reads and lists one entry per CDR3 protein. The table lists 250,000 or so distinct CDR3 sequences, roughly 93% of them singletons. The specimen was CD4+ T cells from PBMCs. These TCRs come from a human donor with multiple sclerosis.

This clonotype was counted once. This chain joins TRBV7-8 and TRBJ1-2, with D possibly matching TRBD1 (5 bases). The CDR3 runs 14 residues. Germline values: CDR1 SGHVS, CDR2 FQNEAQ. Trimming shortened V by 2 bases and J by 8 bases, and 15 bases separated the two germline ends. The DNA of the CDR3 is TGTGCCAGCAGCTTATTGGTCGGGGGGGTCGGCTACACCTTC. Its translation: CASSLLVGGVGYTF.

V gene TRBV3-1 combines with J gene TRBJ2-1; weak D call: TRBD1 (5 bases). The CDR3 has 15 residues. Trimming left V 0 bases short and J 3 bases short, with 9 bases between. Per germline, CDR1 LGHDT and CDR2 YNNKEL (reference sequence). The CDR3 reads CASSQDSDIYNEQFF. In nucleotides, the CDR3 is TGTGCCAGCAGCCAAGATTCGGACATCTACAATGAGCAGTTCTTC.

The count of this clonotype is one. The chain employs TRBV19 and TRBJ1-6; D is possibly TRBD1 (6 bases). Trimming removed 4 bases from V and 7 bases from J, with 14 bases in between. The CDR3 sequence is 15 residues long. In germline, CDR1 is LNHDA, CDR2 SQIVND (reference sequence). The CDR3 here is CASSTLTGGNSPLHF. CDR3 coding DNA: TGTGCCAGTAGTACCCTGACAGGCGGCAATTCACCCCTCCACTTT. The entire variable domain, with the rest obtained from reference TRBV19 and TRBJ1-6, is as follows: DGGITQSPKYLFRKEGQNVTLSCEQNLNHDAMYWYRQDPGQGLRLIYYSQIVNDFQKGDIAEGYSVSREKKESFPLTVTSAQKNPTAFYLCASSTLTGGNSPLHFGNGTRLTVT.

The chain is built from TRBV18 and TRBJ1-2; no firm D call. The CDR3 runs to 13 residues. In germline, CDR1 is KGHSH, CDR2 LQKENI. Trimming shortened V by 8 bases and J by 0 bases, and 10 bases separated the two germline ends. The CDR3 sequence: CASPGLANYGYTF. The CDR3 coding sequence is TGTGCCAGCCCAGGTCTCGCTAACTATGGCTACACCTTC.

A single count supports this clonotype. The chain couples TRBV25-1 to TRBJ2-6; D is undetermined. Germline lookup yields CDR1 MGHDK and CDR2 SYGVNS. V dropped 3 bases and J dropped 1 base, with 1 base sitting between them. The CDR3 runs 13 residues. As DNA, the CDR3 is TGTGCCAGCAGTGAGTCTGGGGCCAACGTCCTGACTTTC. Translation gives CASSESGANVLTF.

V gene TRBV5-1 combines with J gene TRBJ2-7; D may match TRBD1 or TRBD2 (6 bases each). V was trimmed by 4 bases and J by 4 bases, leaving 9 bases between them. This CDR3 has 12 amino acids. CDR1 is SGHRS, CDR2 YFSETQ, per germline. In DNA form, the CDR3 reads TGCGCCAGCAGCACGGGGGCATACGAGCAGTACTTC. This encodes CASSTGAYEQYF.

The J gene is TRBJ2-7, the V gene TRBV6-5; 7 bases are shared with TRBD1. CDR3 length equals 15 residues. Looked up from germline, CDR1 is MNHEY and CDR2 is SVGAGI. The ends lost 2 bases at V and 3 bases at J; junction bases unmatched: 7. The DNA for the CDR3 is TGTGCCAGCAGTTACGGCCAGGGGGTCTTCTACGAGCAGTACTTC. Its protein is CASSYGQGVFYEQYF.

This chain uses TRBV7-9 with TRBJ2-1; D is perhaps TRBD2 (6 bases). This CDR3 is built from 18 residues. Germline-derived CDR1 and CDR2 are SEHNR and FQNEAQ (reference sequence). Trimming took 3 bases from V and 1 from J, leaving 19 bases between them. This CDR3 reads CASSLVLVLGGSYNEQFF. The CDR3 DNA reads as TGTGCCAGCAGCTTGGTTTTGGTCCTCGGGGGATCCTACAATGAGCAGTTCTTC.

As for this clonotype: At one boundary the junction diverges from the germline segment, which might be a read error. V and J are TRBV14 and TRBJ1-4; no definite D call. Germline CDR1 SGHDN, CDR2 FVKESK. CDR3 length equals 16 residues. In DNA form, the CDR3 reads TGTGCCAGCAGTCAAGATACTTTTTCGTCGCGTGAAAAACTGTTTTTT. It codes for CASSQDTFSSREKLFF.

The chain is built from TRBV5-1 and TRBJ2-1; 10 nucleotides line up with TRBD2. The CDR3 spans 15 residues. The germline V gene has CDR1 SGHRS and CDR2 YFSETQ. After removal of 2 bases from V and 7 bases from J, the junction contained 6 bases not matched to a gene. Here the CDR3 reads CASSLAGGSRNEQFF. CDR3 sequence (DNA): TGCGCCAGCAGCTTAGCGGGAGGGTCCAGGAATGAGCAGTTCTTC.

V is TRBV9 and J is TRBJ2-3, with a possible D match to TRBD1 (5 bases). The CDR3 is 17 residues long. V was shortened by 3 bases and J by 2 bases, with 19 bases between the two germline ends. CDR1 is SGDLS and CDR2 is YYNGEE in the germline V gene. CDR3 amino acids: CASSGQKGATHTDTQYF. The CDR3, as DNA: TGTGCCAGCAGCGGACAGAAAGGGGCGACACACACAGATACGCAGTATTTT.

The rearrangement uses TRBV29-1 and TRBJ1-2; 8 nucleotides line up with TRBD1. Germline CDR1 SQVTM, CDR2 ANQGSEA. This CDR3 has 12 residues. V gave up 7 bases and J gave up 2 bases; unmatched junction bases: 3. CDR3 nucleotide sequence: TGCAGCGGGGGACAGGTGAACTATGGCTACACCTTC. It specifies CSGGQVNYGYTF.

V usage is TRBV18 and J usage is TRBJ1-6; D unresolved. The CDR3 consists of 15 residues. The V end lost 2 bases, the J end lost 10 bases, and 15 bases lay between the germline ends. Germline values: CDR1 KGHSH, CDR2 LQKENI. The CDR3 is CASSPEGRPDSPLHF. The CDR3 DNA sequence: TGTGCCAGCTCACCAGAGGGCCGACCCGACTCACCCCTCCACTTT.

The genes are TRBV3-1 and TRBJ2-1, with a tentative D call TRBD2 (5 bases). Germline lookup yields CDR1 LGHDT and CDR2 YNNKEL (reference sequence). V was shortened by 10 bases and J by 0 bases, with 22 bases between the two germline ends. CDR3 size: 17 residues. The CDR3 DNA sequence: TGTGCCAACAAACCGGGGTGGGGTCCGAGCTCCTACAATGAGCAGTTCTTC. As protein: CANKPGWGPSSYNEQFF.

The chain links TRBV5-4 to TRBJ2-3; D call uncertain. This CDR3 spans 14 amino acids. Trimming removed 1 base from V and 2 bases from J, with 8 bases in between. The germline CDR1 and CDR2 sequences are SGHNT and YYREEE (reference sequence). This CDR3 reads CASSLSQTTDTQYF. DNA of the CDR3: TGTGCCAGCAGCTTGTCGCAGACCACAGATACGCAGTATTTT.

The J gene is TRBJ1-6, the V gene TRBV12-3 or TRBV12-4; 7 nucleotides match TRBD1. J lost 7 bases, V lost 5 bases, and 14 bases had no gene match. CDR3 size: 17 residues. The chain's CDR3 is CASSPHWDSLGNSPLHF. The CDR3 DNA follows: TGTGCCAGCAGTCCCCATTGGGACAGTCTGGGGAATTCACCCCTCCACTTT.

The J gene is TRBJ2-1, the V gene TRBV18; tentatively, D is TRBD2 (5 bases). The CDR3 extends over 16 amino acids. Germline V gene data show CDR1 as KGHSH and CDR2 as LQKENI. The V end was cut by 7 bases, the J end by 3 bases, with 19 bases between. The CDR3 DNA reads as TGTGCCAGCTTAGATGGACTCCTAGGGATCTACAATGAGCAGTTCTTC. Encoded protein: CASLDGLLGIYNEQFF. The full variable domain, its missing parts supplied by reference TRBV18 and TRBJ2-1, is NAGVMQNPRHLVRRRGQEARLRCSPMKGHSHVYWYRQLPEEGLKFMVYLQKENIIDESGMPKERFSAEFPKEGPSILRIQQVVRGDSAAYFCASLDGLLGIYNEQFFGPGTRLTVL.

In nucleotides, the CDR3 is TGTGCCAGCCGGACGGGGGGCCGCACAGATACGCAGTATTTT. Amino acids: CASRTGGRTDTQYF. This chain links TRBV28 with TRBJ2-3; D possibly corresponds to TRBD2 (7 bases). Looked up from germline, CDR1 is MDHEN and CDR2 is SYDVKM. The CDR3 sequence is 14 residues long. V was pared by 8 bases and J by 1 base, with 13 bases between.

The chain uses TRBV6-1 and TRBJ1-2; D perhaps matches TRBD1 (6 bases). Germline assignment: CDR1 MNHNS and CDR2 SASEGT. V dropped 6 bases and J dropped 5 bases, with 16 bases sitting between them. The CDR3 contains 14 residues. Here the CDR3 reads CASRTGQTEYGYTF. The DNA of the CDR3 is TGTGCCAGCAGGACGGGACAAACGGAGTATGGCTACACCTTC.

The chain has TRBV24-1 and TRBJ2-3; the match to TRBD2 covers 11 bases. After removal of 10 bases from V and 6 bases from J, the junction contained 11 bases not matched to a gene. Germline CDR1 is KGHDR and CDR2 is SFDVKD. The CDR3 contains 15 residues. CDR3 region: CATGAGLAEADTQYF. CDR3 nucleotide sequence: TGTGCCACTGGGGCGGGACTAGCGGAAGCGGATACGCAGTATTTT.

This chain links TRBV7-3 with TRBJ1-2, with TRBD1 identical over 9 bases. The CDR3 spans 15 residues. The V segment lost 5 bases and the J segment 3 bases; nucleotides outside the gene matches: 7. Per germline, CDR1 SGHTA and CDR2 FQGTGA. CDR3 amino acids: CASSLTGGEYYGYTF. Written as DNA, the CDR3 is TGTGCCAGCAGCCTTACAGGGGGCGAGTACTATGGCTACACCTTC.

This sequence joins TRBV4-1 and TRBJ1-4, with D perhaps matching TRBD1 (6 bases). Trimming stripped 4 bases from V and 7 bases from J, with 16 bases between. CDR1 is MGHRA, CDR2 YSYEKL, per germline. The CDR3 length is 15 residues. For the CDR3, the DNA is TGCGCCAGCAGCCTGTGGGGGGGCCAGGGTGAAAAACTGTTTTTT. It codes for CASSLWGGQGEKLFF.

This sequence joins TRBV4-1 and TRBJ1-1; D is uncertain. V was trimmed by 0 bases and J by 6 bases, leaving 11 bases between them. The CDR3 loop spans 14 amino acids. Germline CDR1 is MGHRA and CDR2 is YSYEKL. The CDR3 DNA is TGCGCCAGCAGCCAAGATACCGGGAGGGCTGAAGCTTTCTTT. This gives the protein CASSQDTGRAEAFF.

This chain links TRBV2 with TRBJ2-3; 10 bases fit TRBD2. The V gene end was trimmed by 1 base and the J gene end by 2 bases; junction bases not matched to a gene: 6. Germline lookup yields CDR1 SNHLY and CDR2 FYNNEI. The CDR3 loop spans 17 amino acids. The CDR3 DNA follows: TGTGCCAGCAGTGAAGGGGTCCTAGCGGGGGACACAGATACGCAGTATTTT. Its protein is CASSEGVLAGDTDTQYF.

This clonotype came up once. The chain links TRBV4-1 to TRBJ2-7; D is perhaps TRBD1 or TRBD2 (7 bases each). The V gene lost 3 bases and the J gene lost 2 bases, with 14 bases spanning the gap. CDR1 is MGHRA, CDR2 YSYEKL, per germline. The length of the CDR3 is 15 residues. CDR3 coding DNA: TGCGCCAGCAGCCAGCAGACAGGGAGGGCCTACGAGCAGTACTTC. It yields the protein CASSQQTGRAYEQYF.

The genes are TRBV6-1 and TRBJ2-7; D remains unclear. This CDR3 is 15 amino acids long. V lost 0 bases, J lost 1 base, and 10 bases lay in between. The germline V gene encodes CDR1 MNHNS and CDR2 SASEGT. DNA of the CDR3: TGTGCCAGCAGTGAAGCCCTGGGAAGTTCCTACGAGCAGTACTTC. Its translation is CASSEALGSSYEQYF.

The chain couples TRBV6-5 to TRBJ1-1; TRBD1 aligns across 7 bases. The CDR3 extends over 14 amino acids. Germline values: CDR1 MNHEY, CDR2 SVGAGI. V was pared by 5 bases and J by 2 bases, with 5 bases of the junction left unmatched. CDR3 sequence (DNA): TGTGCCAGCAGTCGACAGGGAATAAACACTGAAGCTTTCTTT. Its translation: CASSRQGINTEAFF.

This chain connects TRBV27 to TRBJ2-7; D might be TRBD1 (6 bases). Trimming pared 4 bases from V and 2 bases from J, leaving 15 bases between. Germline V gives CDR1 MNHEY, CDR2 SMNVEV (reference sequence). The CDR3 runs 15 residues. CDR3 coding DNA: TGTGCCAGCAGTTCCAGGACAGCGAGAACCTACGAGCAGTACTTC. This gives the protein CASSSRTARTYEQYF.

The chain couples TRBV19 to TRBJ2-2, with TRBD1 as a possible D gene (6 bases). Germline CDR1 and CDR2: LNHDA and SQIVND (reference sequence). Trimming shortened V by 3 bases and J by 7 bases, and 12 bases separated the two germline ends. The CDR3 length is 14 residues. CDR3 nucleotide sequence: TGTGCCAGTAGTATCTTGGGGGCGGTCGGGGAGCTGTTTTTT. This encodes CASSILGAVGELFF.